The 20 T cell receptor beta chains listed next were all sequenced from one sample in a study of cytomegalovirus exposure and HLA in healthy donors. Amplification used 60 Vbeta primers and 13 Jbeta primers. Libraries were prepared by immunoSEQ multiplex PCR; TCRdb keeps only in-frame clonotypes and omits some of them. The sample has over 100,000 clones; approximately 76% are singletons. Source material: PBMCs. These receptors all stem from a woman between 45 and 65 years old in good health and CMV-seropositive.

On this clone: A read error may account for a junction end that differs from germline. The chain has TRBV7-9 and TRBJ1-1; no firm D call. The CDR3 covers 15 residues. Looked up from germline, CDR1 is SEHNR and CDR2 is FQNEAQ (reference sequence). The CDR3 here is CSSSLARLMNTEAFF. DNA of the CDR3: TGTTCCAGCAGCTTAGCGCGCCTCATGAACACTGAAGCTTTCTTT.

V usage is TRBV29-1 and J usage is TRBJ2-7; 10 nucleotides align to TRBD1. Germline values: CDR1 SQVTM, CDR2 ANQGSEA. The CDR3 is made up of 11 amino acids. The trim removed 6 bases at V and 5 bases at J, leaving 1 base unmatched. This CDR3 is CSVTGGDEQYF. DNA of the CDR3: TGCAGCGTGACAGGGGGCGACGAGCAGTACTTC.

V usage is TRBV14 and J usage is TRBJ2-7; 7 bases are a match to TRBD1. The CDR3 covers 13 residues. The germline gives CDR1 SGHDN, CDR2 FVKESK. The junction had 3 bases not matched to a gene; V was cut back by 3 bases and J by 4 bases. This chain's CDR3 is CASSQYRGYEQYF. Here the CDR3 DNA reads TGTGCCAGCAGCCAGTACAGGGGATACGAGCAGTACTTC.

The rearrangement uses TRBV11-2 and TRBJ2-7; 12 nucleotides agree with TRBD1. V shed 5 bases, J shed 7 bases, and the junction held 6 bases outside the gene matches. CDR3 length equals 14 residues. The germline V gene has CDR1 SGHAT and CDR2 FQNNGV. The CDR3 protein is CASSTGTGGWEQYF. CDR3 coding DNA: TGTGCCAGCAGCACCGGGACAGGGGGCTGGGAGCAGTACTTC. The variable domain in full, completed from reference TRBV11-2 and TRBJ2-7, reads EAGVAQSPRYKIIEKRQSVAFWCNPISGHATLYWYQQILGQGPKLLIQFQNNGVVDDSQLPKDRFSAERLKGVDSTLKIQPAKLEDSAVYLCASSTGTGGWEQYFGPGTRLTVT.

This clone was recorded a few times. The V gene is TRBV6-5, the J gene TRBJ1-3, with a weak D call TRBD1 (5 bases). Germline values: CDR1 MNHEY, CDR2 SVGAGI. The CDR3 contains 13 residues. Trimming stripped 4 bases from V and 10 bases from J, with 14 bases between. The chain's CDR3 is CASSSTGGGTIYF. CDR3 bases: TGTGCCAGCAGTTCCACCGGGGGGGGAACCATATATTTT.

CDR3 in DNA: TGTGCCAGCAGCCCTCTCGTGGACACCAATCAGCCCCAGCATTTT. Translating gives CASSPLVDTNQPQHF. J is TRBJ1-5 and V is TRBV6-6, with a tentative D call TRBD1 (5 bases). The V and J ends lost 6 bases and 3 bases respectively, with 15 bases between them. The CDR3 runs to 15 residues. Germline V lookup: CDR1 MNHNY, CDR2 SVGAGI (reference sequence).

V gene TRBV7-2 combines with J gene TRBJ1-4, with 9 bases aligning to TRBD1. The germline V gene has CDR1 SGHTA and CDR2 FQGNSA. V was pared by 3 bases and J by 7 bases, with 3 bases of the junction left unmatched. The CDR3 consists of 14 residues. The CDR3 bases are TGTGCCAGCAGCTTGCGACAGGGGGGTGAAAAACTGTTTTTT. This encodes CASSLRQGGEKLFF.

This clone was counted between two and nine times. This sequence joins TRBV9 and TRBJ2-2; 13 nucleotides agree with TRBD2. V lost 4 bases and J lost 2; bases outside the gene matches: 5. Germline CDR1 SGDLS, CDR2 YYNGEE. CDR3 length equals 17 residues. The CDR3 region is CASSPRTSGSNTGELFF. The CDR3 DNA reads TGTGCCAGCAGCCCACGGACTAGCGGGAGTAACACCGGGGAGCTGTTTTTT.

This chain joins TRBV29-1 and TRBJ2-5, with 7 bases matching TRBD2. Per the germline V gene, CDR1 is SQVTM and CDR2 is ANQGSEA. The CDR3 is 13 residues long. V lost 3 bases, J lost 4 bases, and 5 bases stayed unmatched. The CDR3 DNA reads TGCAGCGTTGATGCGACTAGCAGAGAGACCCAGTACTTC. It translates to CSVDATSRETQYF.

The chain uses TRBV6-5 and TRBJ1-1; tentative D call: TRBD1 (5 bases). The CDR3 consists of 15 residues. Germline assignment: CDR1 MNHEY and CDR2 SVGAGI. The ends were cut back, 1 base at V and 5 bases at J, with 14 bases in the middle. CDR3 coding DNA: TGTGCCAGCAGTTACTTACCCGACAGTCGGACTGAAGCTTTCTTT. Translation: CASSYLPDSRTEAFF.

V is TRBV29-1 and J is TRBJ2-7; 9 positions agree with TRBD2. This CDR3 region has 14 residues. Looked up from germline, CDR1 is SQVTM and CDR2 is ANQGSEA. The V segment lost 3 bases and the J segment 2 bases; nucleotides outside the gene matches: 5. CDR3 bases: TGCAGCGTTGAGGCGACTAGCGGACCCTACGAGCAGTACTTC. Its translation: CSVEATSGPYEQYF.

In its sample, this clone was seen once. The junction does not match germline at one end; this may be a read error. CDR3 DNA: TGTGCCAGCGGTTTTCTCACCGGGGAACTGTTTTTT. Protein: CASGFLTGELFF. This chain joins TRBV7-3 and TRBJ2-2, with D possibly being TRBD2 (5 bases). The CDR3 covers 12 residues. Per the germline V gene, CDR1 is SGHTA and CDR2 is FQGTGA.

This chain links TRBV6-6 with TRBJ2-3, with a possible D match to TRBD1 (5 bases). Germline CDR1 reads MNHNY; CDR2 reads SVGAGI (reference sequence). Trimming took 7 bases from V and 0 from J, leaving 14 bases between them. This CDR3 has 15 residues. In DNA form, the CDR3 reads TGTGCCAGCAAGGGGAACCCACTTAGCACAGATACGCAGTATTTT. Translation: CASKGNPLSTDTQYF.

CDR3 coding DNA: TGTGCCAGTAGTATAGATGGGGCAGGAGGGCAGCCCCAGCATTTT. This encodes CASSIDGAGGQPQHF. The V gene is TRBV19, the J gene TRBJ1-5, with a tentative D call TRBD1 (5 bases). V was trimmed by 0 bases and J by 7 bases, leaving 13 bases between them. Germline loops: CDR1 LNHDA, CDR2 SQIVND (reference sequence). The CDR3 consists of 15 residues.

The rearrangement joins TRBV2 to TRBJ2-2; TRBD2 matches 16 bases. CDR1 is SNHLY, CDR2 FYNNEI, per germline. The CDR3 runs to 17 residues. The junction had 6 bases not matched to a gene; V was cut back by 7 bases and J by 4 bases. The CDR3 spells CASKPGLAGGTTGELFF. CDR3 bases: TGTGCCAGCAAGCCGGGACTAGCGGGGGGGACCACCGGGGAGCTGTTTTTT.

The V and J genes are TRBV28 and TRBJ1-2; 8 bases align to TRBD1. CDR1 is MDHEN and CDR2 is SYDVKM in the germline V gene. The CDR3 spans 17 residues. The V segment lost 6 bases and the J segment 7 bases; nucleotides outside the gene matches: 19. The CDR3 nucleotides read TGTGCCAGCAGACCAGGGCTTGGGGCCAGGACAGGGTTTGGCTACACCTTC. Translating it yields CASRPGLGARTGFGYTF.

Comment on this clone: Other DNA sequences of this sample code for an identical CDR3. The CDR3 spells CASSVDRGETQYF. The CDR3 coding sequence is TGTGCCAGCAGCGTAGACCGGGGTGAGACCCAGTACTTC. The chain links TRBV9 to TRBJ2-5; the D gene is possibly TRBD2 (5 bases). Deletions cut 0 bases from V and 5 bases from J, with 8 bases between. CDR1 and CDR2 (germline): SGDLS, YYNGEE. This CDR3 comprises 13 residues. The full variable domain, completed using reference TRBV9 and TRBJ2-5, is DSGVTQTPKHLITATGQRVTLRCSPRSGDLSVYWYQQSLDQGLQFLIQYYNGEERAKGNILERFSAQQFPDLHSELNLSSLELGDSALYFCASSVDRGETQYFGPGTRLLVL.

The rearrangement uses TRBV6-1 and TRBJ2-5; possibly TRBD1 for D (6 bases). The CDR3 runs 15 residues. V dropped 7 bases and J dropped 0 bases, with 15 bases sitting between them. Germline CDR1 MNHNS, CDR2 SASEGT. The chain's CDR3 is CASTPGHKYQETQYF. CDR3 nucleotides: TGTGCCAGCACCCCGGGACATAAGTACCAAGAGACCCAGTACTTC.

The chain has TRBV4-1 and TRBJ1-2; TRBD1 matches 7 bases. The CDR3 contains 15 residues. After removal of 6 bases from V and 0 bases from J, the junction contained 7 bases not matched to a gene. Germline CDR1 MGHRA, CDR2 YSYEKL. CDR3 protein: CASRRPGTANYGYTF. DNA of the CDR3: TGCGCCAGCAGACGTCCCGGGACAGCTAACTATGGCTACACCTTC.

The chain links TRBV11-1 to TRBJ1-2; a weak D match, TRBD1 (5 bases). The germline V and J ends were trimmed by 4 bases and 3 bases, with 9 bases remaining between them. CDR3 length: 13 amino acids. Germline V gene sequence: CDR1 SGHAT, CDR2 FQDESV (reference sequence). As DNA, the CDR3 is TGTGCCAGCAGCTCCGGACAACACTATGGCTACACCTTC. Translation: CASSSGQHYGYTF.